This T cell receptor (beta chain) was sequenced in a study of blood T cell repertoires in COVID-19. The table came from immunoSEQ multiplex PCR; TCRdb's copy has only in-frame clones and leaves some out. The sample includes under 200,000 clones, about 85% of them seen just once. V shed 7 bases and J 15 bases; nucleotides not matched to a gene: 8. Per the germline V gene, CDR1 is SNHLY and CDR2 is FYNNEI. The length of the CDR3 is 13 residues. The rearrangement uses TRBV2 and TRBJ2-1, with TRBD2 matching 14 bases. Sequencing was done on a sample of peripheral blood. The source of this sequence is a woman older than 75 with acute or convalescent COVID-19. CDR3 DNA: TGTGCCAGCAACGGACTAGCGGGGGGACTGTGGTTCTTC. It codes for CASNGLAGGLWFF.